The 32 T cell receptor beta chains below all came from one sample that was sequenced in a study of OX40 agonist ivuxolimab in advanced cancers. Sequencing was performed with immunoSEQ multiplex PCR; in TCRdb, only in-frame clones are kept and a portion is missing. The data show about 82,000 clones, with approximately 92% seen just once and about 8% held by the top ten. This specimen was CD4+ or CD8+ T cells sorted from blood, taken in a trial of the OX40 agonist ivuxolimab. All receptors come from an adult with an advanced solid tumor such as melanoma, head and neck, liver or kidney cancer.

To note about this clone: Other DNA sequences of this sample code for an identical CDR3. CDR3 DNA: TGCGCCAGCAGCTTGGAGGGGGGGCGCCATGGCTACACCTTC. It codes for CASSLEGGRHGYTF. The rearrangement joins TRBV5-1 to TRBJ1-2, with TRBD1 as a possible D gene (6 bases). This CDR3 spans 14 amino acids. The V gene lost 0 bases and the J gene lost 6 bases, with 12 bases spanning the gap. Germline V CDR1 and CDR2: SGHRS, YFSETQ.

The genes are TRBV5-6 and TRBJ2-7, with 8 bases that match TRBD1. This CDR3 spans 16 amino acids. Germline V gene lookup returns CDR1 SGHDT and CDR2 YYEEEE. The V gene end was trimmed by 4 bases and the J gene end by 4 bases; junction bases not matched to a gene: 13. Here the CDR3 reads CASSTPQGQARYEQYF. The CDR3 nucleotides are TGTGCCAGCAGCACCCCGCAGGGACAGGCCAGATACGAGCAGTACTTC.

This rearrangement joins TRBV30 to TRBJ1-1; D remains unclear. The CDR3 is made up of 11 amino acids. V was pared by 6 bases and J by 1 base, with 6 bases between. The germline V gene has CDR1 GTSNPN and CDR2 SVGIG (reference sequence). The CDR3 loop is CACEENTEAFF. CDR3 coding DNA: TGTGCCTGTGAGGAGAACACTGAAGCTTTCTTT.

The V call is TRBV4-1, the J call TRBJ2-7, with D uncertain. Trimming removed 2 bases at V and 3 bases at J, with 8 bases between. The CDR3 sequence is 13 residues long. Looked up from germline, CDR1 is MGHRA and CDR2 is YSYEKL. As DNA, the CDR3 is TGCGCCAGCAGCCAAACACTATTCTACGAGCAGTACTTC. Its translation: CASSQTLFYEQYF.

The CDR3 is CASSGGPSTGELFF. CDR3 DNA: TGTGCCAGCAGCGGCGGACCGTCCACCGGGGAGCTGTTTTTT. The chain couples TRBV9 to TRBJ2-2; D remains unclear. This CDR3 is built from 14 residues. V was cut by 3 bases and J by 4 bases, with 10 bases left in between. Germline-derived CDR1 and CDR2 are SGDLS and YYNGEE.

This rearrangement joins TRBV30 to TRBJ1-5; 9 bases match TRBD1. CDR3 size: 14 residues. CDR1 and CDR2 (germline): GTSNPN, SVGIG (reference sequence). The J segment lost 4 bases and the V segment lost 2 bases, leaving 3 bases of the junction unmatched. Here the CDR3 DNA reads TGTGCCTGGAGTCACGGGACAGGGAATCAGCCCCAGCATTTT. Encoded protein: CAWSHGTGNQPQHF.

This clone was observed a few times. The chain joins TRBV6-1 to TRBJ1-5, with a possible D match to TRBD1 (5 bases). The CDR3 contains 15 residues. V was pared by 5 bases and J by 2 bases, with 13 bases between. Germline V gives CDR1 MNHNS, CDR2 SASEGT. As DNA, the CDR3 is TGTGCCAGCAGTCATGACAGTGGTGGCAATCAGCCCCAGCATTTT. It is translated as CASSHDSGGNQPQHF.

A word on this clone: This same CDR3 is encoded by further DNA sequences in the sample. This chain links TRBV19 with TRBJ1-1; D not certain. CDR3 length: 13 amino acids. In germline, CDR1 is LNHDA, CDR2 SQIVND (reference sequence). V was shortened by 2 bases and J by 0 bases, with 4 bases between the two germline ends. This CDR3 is CASSISVNTEAFF. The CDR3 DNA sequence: TGTGCCAGTAGTATATCAGTGAACACTGAAGCTTTCTTT.

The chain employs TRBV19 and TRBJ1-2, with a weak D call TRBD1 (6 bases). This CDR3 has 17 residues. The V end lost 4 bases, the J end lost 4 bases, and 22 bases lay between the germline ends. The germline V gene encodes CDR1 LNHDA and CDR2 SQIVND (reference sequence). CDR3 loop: CASSTTGTEPRFYGYTF. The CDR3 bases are TGTGCCAGTAGTACTACAGGGACCGAGCCAAGATTCTATGGCTACACCTTC.

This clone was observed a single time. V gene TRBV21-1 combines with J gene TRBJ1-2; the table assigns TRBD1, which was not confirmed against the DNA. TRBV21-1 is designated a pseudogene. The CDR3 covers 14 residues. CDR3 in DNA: TGTGCCAGCAGCAAGGGACATTCGAATAATGGCTACACCTTC. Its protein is CASSKGHSNNGYTF.

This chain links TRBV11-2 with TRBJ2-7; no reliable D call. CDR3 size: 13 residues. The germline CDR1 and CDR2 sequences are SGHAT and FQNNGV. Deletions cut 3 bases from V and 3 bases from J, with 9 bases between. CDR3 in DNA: TGTGCCAGCAGCTTTTATACAGACTACGAGCAGTACTTC. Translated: CASSFYTDYEQYF.

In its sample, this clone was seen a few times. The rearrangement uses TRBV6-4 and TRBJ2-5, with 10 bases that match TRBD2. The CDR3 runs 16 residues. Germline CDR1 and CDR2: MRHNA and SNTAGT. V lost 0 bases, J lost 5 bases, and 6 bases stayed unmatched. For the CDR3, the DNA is TGTGCCAGCAGTGACTCGCCAAGCGGGGGGGCGGAGACCCAGTACTTC. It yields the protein CASSDSPSGGAETQYF.

This CDR3 is CAISPFTPDREETQYF. The DNA of the CDR3 is TGTGCCATCAGTCCTTTCACCCCTGACAGGGAAGAGACCCAGTACTTC. The rearrangement uses TRBV10-3 and TRBJ2-5; TRBD1 aligns across 7 bases. This CDR3 has 16 amino acids. Germline values: CDR1 ENHRY, CDR2 SYGVKD. With V trimmed by 5 bases and J by 3 bases, 12 bases remained unmatched.

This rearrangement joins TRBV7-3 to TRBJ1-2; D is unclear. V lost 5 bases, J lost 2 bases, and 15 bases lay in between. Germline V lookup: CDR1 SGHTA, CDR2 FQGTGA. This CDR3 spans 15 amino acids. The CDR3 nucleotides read TGTGCCAGCAGCCCCGGACCTCACCCGAACTATGGCTACACCTTC. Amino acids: CASSPGPHPNYGYTF.

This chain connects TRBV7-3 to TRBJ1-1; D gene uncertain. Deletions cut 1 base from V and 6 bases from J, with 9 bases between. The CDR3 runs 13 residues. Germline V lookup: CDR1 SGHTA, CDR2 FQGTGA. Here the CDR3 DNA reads TGTGCCAGCAGCTTAAATTCGGCTGCTGAAGCTTTCTTT. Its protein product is CASSLNSAAEAFF.

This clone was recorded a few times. The CDR3 DNA is TGTGCCAGCTCATACATAGGGGAGAATGAGCAGTTCTTC. Translated: CASSYIGENEQFF. The chain carries TRBV18 and TRBJ2-1, with D perhaps matching TRBD1 or TRBD2 (5 bases each). Trimming pared 5 bases from V and 7 bases from J, leaving 12 bases between. This CDR3 is built from 13 residues. Germline V lookup: CDR1 KGHSH, CDR2 LQKENI. The full variable domain, rest sourced from reference TRBV18 and TRBJ2-1, is NAGVMQNPRHLVRRRGQEARLRCSPMKGHSHVYWYRQLPEEGLKFMVYLQKENIIDESGMPKERFSAEFPKEGPSILRIQQVVRGDSAAYFCASSYIGENEQFFGPGTRLTVL.

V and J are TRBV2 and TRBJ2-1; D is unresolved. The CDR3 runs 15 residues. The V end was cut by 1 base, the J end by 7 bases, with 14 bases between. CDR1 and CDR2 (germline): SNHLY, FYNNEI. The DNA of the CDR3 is TGTGCCAGCAGTGAAGGGGGTTTAGAGATGAATGAGCAGTTCTTC. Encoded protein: CASSEGGLEMNEQFF.

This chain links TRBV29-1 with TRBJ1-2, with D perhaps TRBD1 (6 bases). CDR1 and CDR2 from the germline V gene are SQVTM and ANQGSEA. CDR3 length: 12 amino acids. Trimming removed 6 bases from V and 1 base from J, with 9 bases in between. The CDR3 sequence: CSVQGGNYGYTF. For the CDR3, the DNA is TGCAGCGTCCAAGGGGGTAACTATGGCTACACCTTC.

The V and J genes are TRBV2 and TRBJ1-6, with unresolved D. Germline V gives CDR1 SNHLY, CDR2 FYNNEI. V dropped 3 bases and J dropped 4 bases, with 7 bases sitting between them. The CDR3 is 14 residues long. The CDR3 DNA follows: TGTGCCAGCAGTGAGGGGAGATATAATTCACCCCTCCACTTT. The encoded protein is CASSEGRYNSPLHF.

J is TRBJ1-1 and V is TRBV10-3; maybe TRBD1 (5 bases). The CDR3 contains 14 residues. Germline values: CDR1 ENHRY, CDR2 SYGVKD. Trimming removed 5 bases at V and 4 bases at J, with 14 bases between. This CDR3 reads CAISIGLQGTEAFF. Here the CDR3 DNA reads TGTGCCATCAGTATCGGACTCCAGGGCACTGAAGCTTTCTTT.

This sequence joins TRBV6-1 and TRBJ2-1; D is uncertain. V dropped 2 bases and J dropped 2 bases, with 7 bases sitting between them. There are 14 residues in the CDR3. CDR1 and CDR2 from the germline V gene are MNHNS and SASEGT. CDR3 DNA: TGTGCCAGCAGTGAAATGCGAACCTACAATGAGCAGTTCTTC. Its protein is CASSEMRTYNEQFF.

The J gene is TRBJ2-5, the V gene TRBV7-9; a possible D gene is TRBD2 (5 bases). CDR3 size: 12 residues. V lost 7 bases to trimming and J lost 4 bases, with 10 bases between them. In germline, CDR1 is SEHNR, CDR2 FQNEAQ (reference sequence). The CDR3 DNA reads TGTGCCAGCAACCATGGGAGAGAGACCCAGTACTTC. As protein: CASNHGRETQYF.

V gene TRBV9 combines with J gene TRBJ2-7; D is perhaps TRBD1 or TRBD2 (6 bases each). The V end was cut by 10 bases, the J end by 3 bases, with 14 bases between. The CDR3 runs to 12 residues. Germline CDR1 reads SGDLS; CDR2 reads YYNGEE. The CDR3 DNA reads TGTGCCTCCTCGGAGGGGGACTACGAGCAGTACTTC. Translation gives CASSEGDYEQYF.

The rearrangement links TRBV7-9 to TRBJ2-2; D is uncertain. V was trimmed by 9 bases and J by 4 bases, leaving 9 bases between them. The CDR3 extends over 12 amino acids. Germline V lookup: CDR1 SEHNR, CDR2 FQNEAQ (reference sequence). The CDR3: CARSESTGELFF. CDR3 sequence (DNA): TGTGCCAGGTCGGAGAGCACCGGGGAGCTGTTTTTT. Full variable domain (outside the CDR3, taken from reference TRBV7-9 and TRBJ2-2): DTGVSQNPRHKITKRGQNVTFRCDPISEHNRLYWYRQTLGQGPEFLTYFQNEAQLEKSRLLSDRFSAERPKGSFSTLEIQRTEQGDSAMYLCARSESTGELFFGEGSRLTVL.

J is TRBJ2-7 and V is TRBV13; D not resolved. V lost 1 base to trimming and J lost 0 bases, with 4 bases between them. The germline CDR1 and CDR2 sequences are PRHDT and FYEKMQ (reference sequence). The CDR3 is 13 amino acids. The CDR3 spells CASSLDLSYEQYF. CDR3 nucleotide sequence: TGTGCCAGCAGCTTAGATCTCTCCTACGAGCAGTACTTC.

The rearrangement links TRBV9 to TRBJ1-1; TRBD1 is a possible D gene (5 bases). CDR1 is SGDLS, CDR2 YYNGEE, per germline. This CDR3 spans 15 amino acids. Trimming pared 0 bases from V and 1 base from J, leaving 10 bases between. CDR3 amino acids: CASSVGGRANTEAFF. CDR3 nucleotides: TGTGCCAGCAGCGTAGGGGGCAGGGCGAACACTGAAGCTTTCTTT.

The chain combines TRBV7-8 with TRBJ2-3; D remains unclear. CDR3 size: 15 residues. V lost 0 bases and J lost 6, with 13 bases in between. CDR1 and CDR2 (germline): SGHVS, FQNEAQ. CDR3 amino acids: CASSLALWAEDTQYF. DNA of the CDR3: TGTGCCAGCAGCTTAGCGCTTTGGGCAGAGGATACGCAGTATTTT.

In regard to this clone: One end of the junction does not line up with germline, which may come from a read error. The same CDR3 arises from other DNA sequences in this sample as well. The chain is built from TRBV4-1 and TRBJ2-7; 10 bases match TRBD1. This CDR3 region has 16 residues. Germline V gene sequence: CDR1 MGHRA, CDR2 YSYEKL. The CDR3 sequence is CASSPLLGQGFHEQYF. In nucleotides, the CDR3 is TGTGCCAGCAGCCCCCTCCTGGGACAGGGGTTTCACGAGCAGTACTTC.

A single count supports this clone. The CDR3 loop is CASSSENSPLHF. The CDR3 DNA is TGTGCCAGCAGTTCCGAAAATTCACCCCTCCACTTT. The chain has TRBV6-6 and TRBJ1-6; no clear D gene. V gave up 4 bases and J gave up 7 bases, with 5 bases separating them. The length of the CDR3 is 12 residues. Germline CDR1 and CDR2: MNHNY and SVGAGI (reference sequence).

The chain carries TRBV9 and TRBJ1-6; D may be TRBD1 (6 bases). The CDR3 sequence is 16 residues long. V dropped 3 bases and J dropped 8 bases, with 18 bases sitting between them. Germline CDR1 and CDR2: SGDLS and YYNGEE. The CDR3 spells CASSGGGRSSDSPLHF. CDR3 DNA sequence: TGTGCCAGCAGCGGAGGGGGGAGGTCTTCCGATTCACCCCTCCACTTT.

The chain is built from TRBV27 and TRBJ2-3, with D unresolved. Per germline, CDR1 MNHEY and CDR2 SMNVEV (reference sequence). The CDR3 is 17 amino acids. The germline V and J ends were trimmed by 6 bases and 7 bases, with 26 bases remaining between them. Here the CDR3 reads CASSPGLATTEFNTQYF. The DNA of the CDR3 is TGTGCCAGCAGCCCGGGCCTGGCGACGACCGAATTTAATACGCAGTATTTT.

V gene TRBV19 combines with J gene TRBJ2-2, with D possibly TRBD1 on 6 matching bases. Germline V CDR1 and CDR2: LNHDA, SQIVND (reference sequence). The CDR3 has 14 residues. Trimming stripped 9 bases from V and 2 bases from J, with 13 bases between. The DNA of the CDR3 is TGTGCCAGCTCCGCAGGGGTAAACACCGGGGAGCTGTTTTTT. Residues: CASSAGVNTGELFF.